This TCR beta chain was observed in a study of tumor and adjacent non-tumor tissue in lung cancer. The study's findings and limits: Compared with tumor, normal lung showed significantly lower TCR diversity.

This clonotype was counted a few times. The antigen is unknown. The CDR3 is made up of 16 amino acids. The germline gives CDR1 SGHAT, CDR2 FQNNGV. The library came from three nested PCR rounds adapted from ARM-PCR protocols. MiXCR was run by TCRdb on the multiplex PCR reads, yielding one entry per CDR3 protein. The table shows 70,000 to 95,000 distinct CDR3 sequences, with over 60% occurring only once. RNA was extracted from bulk tissue without any cell sorting. This non-tumor lung sample came from over 3 cm beyond the tumor edge. Specimen: distant non-tumor lung tissue. The TCR was taken from a man between 65 and 85 years old with non-small cell lung cancer. V is TRBV11-2 and J is TRBJ2-2; 7 bases line up with TRBD1. As DNA, the CDR3 is TGTCTCAGCAGCTTAGTGGGCACAGGGGTTGCTGGGGAGCTGTTTTTT. The encoded protein is CLSSLVGTGVAGELFF. Filled out from reference TRBV11-2 and TRBJ2-2, the complete variable domain reads EAGVAQSPRYKIIEKRQSVAFWCNPISGHATLYWYQQILGQGPKLLIQFQNNGVVDDSQLPKDRFSAERLKGVDSTLKIQPAKLEDSAVYLCLSSLVGTGVAGELFFGEGSRLTVL.